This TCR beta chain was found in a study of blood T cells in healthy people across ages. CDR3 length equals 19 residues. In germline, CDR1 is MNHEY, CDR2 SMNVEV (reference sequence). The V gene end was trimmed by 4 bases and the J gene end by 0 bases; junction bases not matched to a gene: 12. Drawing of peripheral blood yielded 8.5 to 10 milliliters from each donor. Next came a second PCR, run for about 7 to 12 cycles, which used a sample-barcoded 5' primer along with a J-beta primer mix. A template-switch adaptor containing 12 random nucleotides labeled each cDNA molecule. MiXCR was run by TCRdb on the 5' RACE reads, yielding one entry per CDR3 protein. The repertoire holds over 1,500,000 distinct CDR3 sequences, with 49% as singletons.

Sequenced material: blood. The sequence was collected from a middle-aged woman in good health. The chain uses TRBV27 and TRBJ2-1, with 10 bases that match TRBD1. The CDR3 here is CASSSAGTGDISSYNEQFF. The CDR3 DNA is TGTGCCAGCAGTTCCGCCGGGACAGGGGATATCAGCTCCTACAATGAGCAGTTCTTC.